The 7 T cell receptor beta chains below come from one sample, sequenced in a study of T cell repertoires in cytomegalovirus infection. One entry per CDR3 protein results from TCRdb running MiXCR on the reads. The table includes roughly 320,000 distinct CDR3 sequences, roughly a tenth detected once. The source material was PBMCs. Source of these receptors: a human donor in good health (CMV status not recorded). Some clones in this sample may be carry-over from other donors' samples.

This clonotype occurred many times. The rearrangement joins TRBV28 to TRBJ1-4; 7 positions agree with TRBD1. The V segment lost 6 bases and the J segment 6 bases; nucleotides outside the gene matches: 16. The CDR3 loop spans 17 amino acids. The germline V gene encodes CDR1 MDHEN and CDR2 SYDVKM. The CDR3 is CASRTTGAAPRDEKLFF. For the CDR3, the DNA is TGTGCCAGCAGGACCACAGGGGCCGCTCCGCGGGATGAAAAACTGTTTTTT.

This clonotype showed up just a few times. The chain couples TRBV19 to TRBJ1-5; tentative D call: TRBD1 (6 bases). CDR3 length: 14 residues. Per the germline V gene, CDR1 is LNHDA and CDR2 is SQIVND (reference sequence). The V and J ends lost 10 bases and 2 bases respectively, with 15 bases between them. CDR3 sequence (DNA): TGTGCCACCGCAAAGAGACAGGGCAATCAGCCCCAGCATTTT. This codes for CATAKRQGNQPQHF.

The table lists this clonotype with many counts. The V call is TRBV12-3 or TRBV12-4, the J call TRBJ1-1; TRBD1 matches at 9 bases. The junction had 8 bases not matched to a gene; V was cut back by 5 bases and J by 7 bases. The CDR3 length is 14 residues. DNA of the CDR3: TGTGCCAGCAGTCCGGGACAGGGAAAGGGTGAAGCTTTCTTT. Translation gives CASSPGQGKGEAFF.

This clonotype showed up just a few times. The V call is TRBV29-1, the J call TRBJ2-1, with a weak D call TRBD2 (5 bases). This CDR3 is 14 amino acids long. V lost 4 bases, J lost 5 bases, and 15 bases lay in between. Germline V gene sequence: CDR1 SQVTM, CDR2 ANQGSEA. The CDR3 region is CSVGPGRPHNEQFF. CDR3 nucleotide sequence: TGCAGCGTTGGCCCGGGAAGGCCACACAATGAGCAGTTCTTC.

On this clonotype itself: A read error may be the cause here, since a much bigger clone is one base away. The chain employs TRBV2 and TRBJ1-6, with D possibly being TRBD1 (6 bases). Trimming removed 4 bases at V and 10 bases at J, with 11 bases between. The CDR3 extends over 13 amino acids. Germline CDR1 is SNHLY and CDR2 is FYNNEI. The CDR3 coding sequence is TGTGCCAGCAGTGCGGACAGAATGTCACCCCTCCACTTT. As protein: CASSADRMSPLHF. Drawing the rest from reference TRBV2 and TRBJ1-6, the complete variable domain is EPEVTQTPSHQVTQMGQEVILRCVPISNHLYFYWYRQILGQKVEFLVSFYNNEISEKSEIFDDQFSVERPDGSNFTLKIRSTKLEDSAMYFCASSADRMSPLHFGNGTRLTVT.

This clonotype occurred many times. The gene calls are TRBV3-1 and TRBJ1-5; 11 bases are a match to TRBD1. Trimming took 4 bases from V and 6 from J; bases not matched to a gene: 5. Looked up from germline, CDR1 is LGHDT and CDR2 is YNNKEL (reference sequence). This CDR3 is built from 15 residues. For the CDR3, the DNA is TGTGCCAGCAGCCTGGGACAGGGGGGGATTCAGCCCCAGCATTTT. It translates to CASSLGQGGIQPQHF.

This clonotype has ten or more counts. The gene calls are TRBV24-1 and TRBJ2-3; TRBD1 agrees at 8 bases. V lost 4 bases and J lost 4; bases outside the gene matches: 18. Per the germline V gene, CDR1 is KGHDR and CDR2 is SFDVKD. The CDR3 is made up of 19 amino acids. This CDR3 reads CATSDRGQGGLGVPDTQYF. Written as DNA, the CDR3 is TGTGCCACCAGTGACCGCGGACAGGGTGGGCTTGGGGTCCCAGATACGCAGTATTTT.